The 12 T cell receptor beta chains given below trace back to one sample, sequenced in a study of cytomegalovirus exposure and HLA in healthy donors. Vbeta (60) and Jbeta (13) primers were used in the PCR. Sequencing used immunoSEQ multiplex PCR; TCRdb keeps in-frame clones, though not all of them. The sample records some 100,000 clones, around 72% being singletons. The sample consisted of PBMCs. The receptor source for this set is a male donor in good health and CMV-seropositive.

The chain links TRBV28 to TRBJ2-7, with 8 bases aligning to TRBD1. J lost 2 bases, V lost 5 bases, and 5 bases had no gene match. Per germline, CDR1 MDHEN and CDR2 SYDVKM. The CDR3 has 14 residues. CDR3 DNA: TGTGCCAGCAGTCGCCCGGGACAGGCCTACGAGCAGTACTTC. Protein sequence: CASSRPGQAYEQYF.

This clone was seen only a few times. This chain links TRBV6-6 with TRBJ1-2; no reliable D call. Trimming left V 6 bases short and J 1 base short, with 12 bases between. The CDR3 spans 14 residues. Germline values: CDR1 MNHNY, CDR2 SVGAGI (reference sequence). CDR3 in DNA: TGTGCCAGCAGCCTCATTCCAGATAACTATGGCTACACCTTC. This translates into CASSLIPDNYGYTF.

The chain has TRBV18 and TRBJ2-7; 8 bases match TRBD2. V shed 2 bases and J 6 bases; nucleotides not matched to a gene: 6. CDR1 KGHSH and CDR2 LQKENI come from the germline V gene. The CDR3 sequence is 14 residues long. DNA for the CDR3: TGTGCCAGCTCACCAGAGCGGGGGCCCTCCGAGCAGTACTTC. This encodes CASSPERGPSEQYF.

V and J are TRBV30 and TRBJ2-2, with 7 nucleotides matching TRBD1. From germline, CDR1 is GTSNPN and CDR2 SVGIG (reference sequence). V lost 6 bases, J lost 0 bases, and 4 bases stayed unmatched. The CDR3 has 14 amino acids. The CDR3 sequence: CACRTGPNTGELFF. For the CDR3, the DNA is TGTGCCTGCCGGACAGGACCGAACACCGGGGAGCTGTTTTTT. The variable domain in full, completed from reference TRBV30 and TRBJ2-2, reads SQTIHQWPATLVQPVGSPLSLECTVEGTSNPNLYWYRQAAGRGLQLLFYSVGIGQISSEVPQNLSASRPQDRQFILSSKKLLLSDSGFYLCACRTGPNTGELFFGEGSRLTVL.

This clone was picked up one time. CDR3: CASSPRQGKETQYF. The CDR3 nucleotides read TGCGCCAGCAGCCCGCGACAGGGGAAAGAGACCCAGTACTTC. J is TRBJ2-5 and V is TRBV5-1; 8 nucleotides align to TRBD1. The junction had 5 bases not matched to a gene; V was cut back by 4 bases and J by 3 bases. CDR3 size: 14 residues. Germline V gene data show CDR1 as SGHRS and CDR2 as YFSETQ.

This chain uses TRBV6-5 with TRBJ1-1, with D perhaps TRBD1 (6 bases). The length of the CDR3 is 14 residues. CDR1 is MNHEY, CDR2 SVGAGI, per germline. Deletions cut 2 bases from V and 2 bases from J, with 9 bases between. The CDR3 reads CASSYTQGNTEAFF. DNA for the CDR3: TGTGCCAGCAGTTACACACAGGGTAACACTGAAGCTTTCTTT.

This rearrangement joins TRBV14 to TRBJ2-5; TRBD2 might be the D (6 bases). CDR1 and CDR2 (germline): SGHDN, FVKESK. This CDR3 spans 17 amino acids. Deletions cut 4 bases from V and 4 bases from J, with 22 bases between. CDR3: CASSPDDGSYRSETQYF. DNA for the CDR3: TGTGCCAGCAGCCCCGACGACGGGAGCTACAGATCAGAGACCCAGTACTTC.

This rearrangement joins TRBV29-1 to TRBJ1-2; tentative D call: TRBD1 (5 bases). The germline V gene has CDR1 SQVTM and CDR2 ANQGSEA. V was shortened by 4 bases and J by 7 bases, with 19 bases between the two germline ends. This CDR3 region has 14 residues. In DNA form, the CDR3 reads TGCAGCGTTGGTCTAGCGGGGCAGGCCCGTGGCTACACCTTC. Its protein is CSVGLAGQARGYTF. The full variable domain, completed using reference TRBV29-1 and TRBJ1-2, is SAVISQKPSRDICQRGTSLTIQCQVDSQVTMMFWYRQQPGQSLTLIATANQGSEATYESGFVIDKFPISRPNLTFSTLTVSNMSPEDSSIYLCSVGLAGQARGYTFGSGTRLTVV.

In this sample, this clone turned up once. The chain is built from TRBV6-5 and TRBJ2-1; 8 bases map to TRBD2. The CDR3 runs to 13 residues. Trimming took 7 bases from V and 6 from J; bases not matched to a gene: 5. CDR1 is MNHEY and CDR2 is SVGAGI in the germline V gene. The CDR3 region is CASNSAGGNEQFF. The CDR3 nucleotides are TGTGCCAGCAATTCCGCGGGGGGCAATGAGCAGTTCTTC.

The gene calls are TRBV5-1 and TRBJ2-1; 7 nucleotides agree with TRBD1. The V gene end was trimmed by 5 bases and the J gene end by 4 bases; junction bases not matched to a gene: 9. Germline lookup yields CDR1 SGHRS and CDR2 YFSETQ. CDR3 size: 15 residues. CDR3 protein: CASRLGTETYNEQFF. The CDR3 nucleotides are TGCGCCAGCAGACTCGGGACAGAGACTTACAATGAGCAGTTCTTC.

A few counts support this clone. The chain employs TRBV4-1 and TRBJ2-7; TRBD1 might be the D (6 bases). Per the germline V gene, CDR1 is MGHRA and CDR2 is YSYEKL. The CDR3 length is 15 residues. Trimming cost V 5 bases and J 1 base, with 15 bases left between them. DNA of the CDR3: TGCGCCAGCAGCTTCCGACAGGAGCAATCCTACGAGCAGTACTTC. Translating gives CASSFRQEQSYEQYF.

The rearrangement links TRBV28 to TRBJ1-1; tentative D call: TRBD1 (5 bases). Between the trimmed V and J ends, which lost 10 bases and 3 bases, there was a span of 12 bases. The germline V gene has CDR1 MDHEN and CDR2 SYDVKM. This CDR3 has 12 amino acids. CDR3 region: CATRRGYTEAFF. The CDR3 nucleotides are TGTGCCACCAGGCGGGGGTACACTGAAGCTTTCTTT.